This TCR beta chain derives from a study of T-cell memory formation after mild COVID-19. On the study more broadly: Each donor largely had its own TCR clusters.

Remarks on this clonotype: Its antigen remains unidentified.

TCRdb analysed the 5' RACE reads with MiXCR anew, one entry per CDR3 protein. The sample records approximately 260,000 distinct CDR3 sequences, 15% to 20% being singletons. The CDR3 runs to 18 residues. Findings and caveats of the study: For contracting clones, CD4+ ones sat mainly in CM and EM, CD8+ in EMRA. Cross-reactive memory appears to have joined, as suggested by some responding clones showing up in pre-infection memory.

The chain combines TRBV21-1 with TRBJ1-5; TRBD1, as called in the table, went unchecked against the DNA. TRBV21-1 is tagged as a pseudogene. This TCR was sampled from a man aged 18 to 35 who had mild COVID-19 (a few samples of this study predate the infection). Cell type and time point are not known. The sequenced sample consisted of PBMCs or a T cell subset sorted from them (not recorded which). In DNA form, the CDR3 reads TGTGCCAGCAGCCGGGGGGACAGGGGGTTTAAGGGCAATCAGCCCCAGCATTTT. Protein: CASSRGDRGFKGNQPQHF.